This is a list of T cell receptor beta chains from one sample in a study of cytomegalovirus exposure and HLA in healthy donors. Here immunoSEQ multiplex PCR was the method, and the copy in TCRdb shows in-frame clones only, minus some. The sample comprises 200,000 to 250,000 clones, about 85% of which are singletons, and roughly 1.3% rests with the top ten. Sequenced: PBMCs. Receptors were obtained from a human donor in good health. CDR3s include the opening cysteine and the closing phenylalanine or tryptophan. Each record gives: CDR3 DNA, CDR3 protein, V gene, D gene, clone size, J gene. The D gene is left open where the match is weak. Rows may omit the clone size; those that give it use once, few, many or a size class.

DNA: TGTGCCAGCAGAACTCCGGGTCTAAACAATGAGCAGTTCTTC; CDR3: CASRTPGLNNEQFF; V: TRBV6-6; D: NA; size: NA; J: TRBJ2-1
DNA: TGTGCCAGTAGTATAGTTGCGGTTAGCAATCAGCCCCAGCATTTT; CDR3: CASSIVAVSNQPQHF; V: TRBV19; D: NA; size: NA; J: TRBJ1-5
DNA: TGTGCCAGCAGCTTAGTGGCGGGGGCAAACGAGCAGTACTTC; CDR3: CASSLVAGANEQYF; V: TRBV7-8; D: NA; size: NA; J: TRBJ2-7
DNA: TGTGCCAGCAGCTTGAGGGGTTGGGAGACCCAGTACTTC; CDR3: CASSLRGWETQYF; V: TRBV5-5; D: NA; size: few; J: TRBJ2-5
DNA: TGTGCCAGCAGTTACTCGAGGGACAGAACATACAATGAGCAGTTCTTC; CDR3: CASSYSRDRTYNEQFF; V: TRBV6-6; D: TRBD1; size: once; J: TRBJ2-1
DNA: TGTGCCAGCTCACCGGGGAACGGGGGTCACGAGCAGTACTTC; CDR3: CASSPGNGGHEQYF; V: TRBV18; D: NA; size: NA; J: TRBJ2-7
DNA: TGTGCCAGTAGTATTTCACTAGCGGTCAACTCCTACGAGCAGTACTTC; CDR3: CASSISLAVNSYEQYF; V: TRBV19; D: TRBD2; size: NA; J: TRBJ2-7
DNA: TGTGCCAGCAGCTTGGTGGGCACTTTGAACACTGAAGCTTTCTTT; CDR3: CASSLVGTLNTEAFF; V: TRBV5-5; D: NA; size: NA; J: TRBJ1-1
DNA: TGTGCCACCAGCGGGGAAACGCTAGCCAAAAACATTCAGTACTTC; CDR3: CATSGETLAKNIQYF; V: TRBV30; D: TRBD2; size: NA; J: TRBJ2-4
DNA: TGCGCCAGCAGCCTTCGGGACCGGAGGGATGGCTACACCTTC; CDR3: CASSLRDRRDGYTF; V: TRBV5-1; D: NA; size: NA; J: TRBJ1-2
DNA: TGTGCCAGCAGCGTATCTGGGGGGGCACACACTGAAGCTTTCTTT; CDR3: CASSVSGGAHTEAFF; V: TRBV9; D: NA; size: NA; J: TRBJ1-1
DNA: TGTGCCATCAGGACAGCGAAGGGTGGCTACGAGCAGTACTTC; CDR3: CAIRTAKGGYEQYF; V: TRBV10-3; D: NA; size: NA; J: TRBJ2-7
DNA: TGTGCCAGCAGTTCAGCCCCCAGGGGCAGGTACGAGCAGTACTTC; CDR3: CASSSAPRGRYEQYF; V: TRBV7-9; D: NA; size: NA; J: TRBJ2-7
DNA: TGTGCCAGCAGAACGCAGGGTAACGAGCAGTACTTC; CDR3: CASRTQGNEQYF; V: TRBV28; D: NA; size: few; J: TRBJ2-7
DNA: TGTGCCAGCAGTTGGAGGGGATGGAACACTGAAGCTTTCTTT; CDR3: CASSWRGWNTEAFF; V: TRBV27; D: NA; size: NA; J: TRBJ1-1
DNA: TGTGCCAGCAGCATTAATAGCGGCACAGATACGCAGTATTTT; CDR3: CASSINSGTDTQYF; V: TRBV7-2; D: NA; size: NA; J: TRBJ2-3
DNA: TGTGCCAGCAGCCTACCGGGACTAGCGGGAGAATCGGATACGCAGTATTTT; CDR3: CASSLPGLAGESDTQYF; V: TRBV9; D: TRBD2; size: NA; J: TRBJ2-3
DNA: TGTGCCATCAGAGGGACAGGGGGGAAGGAGACCCAGTACTTC; CDR3: CAIRGTGGKETQYF; V: TRBV10-3; D: TRBD1; size: few; J: TRBJ2-5
DNA: TGTGCCAGCAGCTTAGGAGGTTCCTTTTTCTATGGCTACACCTTC; CDR3: CASSLGGSFFYGYTF; V: TRBV5-4; D: NA; size: NA; J: TRBJ1-2
DNA: TGTGCCAGCAGCTTAGAGTGGTTGGGGCCCGACACCTACGAGCAGTACTTC; CDR3: CASSLEWLGPDTYEQYF; V: TRBV7-9; D: NA; size: NA; J: TRBJ2-7
DNA: TGTGCCAGCAGTTTAATATGGTCGGGACTGCTCGGCCATGAGCAGTTCTTC; CDR3: CASSLIWSGLLGHEQFF; V: TRBV27; D: NA; size: NA; J: TRBJ2-1
DNA: TGTGCCAGTAGTATAGTACCGGACAGGGAGGCTTTCTTT; CDR3: CASSIVPDREAFF; V: TRBV19; D: TRBD1; size: NA; J: TRBJ1-1
DNA: TGCAGCGTTACTCTAGCGGGAGGGCCTATTGAGCAGTTCTTC; CDR3: CSVTLAGGPIEQFF; V: TRBV29-1; D: TRBD2; size: NA; J: TRBJ2-1
DNA: TGTGCCAGTAGTACGACAGCTAACTATGGCTACACCTTC; CDR3: CASSTTANYGYTF; V: TRBV19; D: NA; size: NA; J: TRBJ1-2
DNA: TGCGCCAGCAGCCAAGGAGTGCTAGCGGGTTTTGAGCAGTACTTC; CDR3: CASSQGVLAGFEQYF; V: TRBV4-1; D: TRBD2; size: NA; J: TRBJ2-7
DNA: TGTGCCAGCAGCCTCTACGAGCAGTACTTC; CDR3: CASSLYEQYF; V: TRBV7-2; D: NA; size: NA; J: TRBJ2-7
DNA: TGTGCCAGCAACGCCCACGGGACTAGCGGGAGTAGGGCGAACACCGGGGAGCTGTTTTTT; CDR3: CASNAHGTSGSRANTGELFF; V: TRBV28; D: TRBD2; size: NA; J: TRBJ2-2
DNA: TGTGCCAGCAGCCCCGCGGGAAGCGGGCCTTGGAATGAGCAGTTCTTC; CDR3: CASSPAGSGPWNEQFF; V: TRBV11-1; D: NA; size: once; J: TRBJ2-1
DNA: TGTGCCAGCACCCAGGGGGGGGCGCTTAGCGGGGGACAAGAGACCCAGTACTTC; CDR3: CASTQGGALSGGQETQYF; V: TRBV28; D: TRBD2; size: NA; J: TRBJ2-5
DNA: TGTGCCAGCAGCTACCTCGGGACTAGCGGAGAGACCCAGTACTTC; CDR3: CASSYLGTSGETQYF; V: TRBV5-6; D: TRBD2; size: once; J: TRBJ2-5
DNA: TGTGCCAGCAGTTCCTCCGGGAGGGGGGATGAGCAGTTCTTC; CDR3: CASSSSGRGDEQFF; V: TRBV28; D: TRBD2; size: NA; J: TRBJ2-1
DNA: TGTGCCAGCAGTTTATTAAGGCGGGATGGGGCCAACGTCCTGACTTTC; CDR3: CASSLLRRDGANVLTF; V: TRBV27; D: NA; size: NA; J: TRBJ2-6
DNA: TGTGCCAGCTCACCGGACAGGGTGATGGGCGAGCAGTACTTC; CDR3: CASSPDRVMGEQYF; V: TRBV18; D: TRBD1; size: few; J: TRBJ2-7
DNA: TGTGCCAGCAGTGCAGAGGACAGGGTGGCCCACGAGCAGTACTTC; CDR3: CASSAEDRVAHEQYF; V: TRBV2; D: TRBD1; size: NA; J: TRBJ2-7
DNA: TGCGCCAGCAGCACTAGCGGGAGTCATACAGATACGCAGTATTTT; CDR3: CASSTSGSHTDTQYF; V: TRBV5-1; D: TRBD2; size: NA; J: TRBJ2-3
DNA: TGTGCCAGTACCTCCCCAGGGGACGCAAGTTCCTATGGCTACACCTTC; CDR3: CASTSPGDASSYGYTF; V: TRBV19; D: NA; size: NA; J: TRBJ1-2
DNA: TGTGCCATCACGAGACTAGCGGGAGGGACCTACGAGCAGTACTTC; CDR3: CAITRLAGGTYEQYF; V: TRBV10-3; D: TRBD2; size: once; J: TRBJ2-7
DNA: TGTGCCAGCAGAACCCCGGGACAGGGGTTTGTCTACACCTTC; CDR3: CASRTPGQGFVYTF; V: TRBV28; D: TRBD1; size: NA; J: TRBJ1-2
DNA: TGTGCCAGCAGCTTTGTTAGACTAGCGATGACAGATACGCAGTATTTT; CDR3: CASSFVRLAMTDTQYF; V: TRBV7-9; D: TRBD2; size: NA; J: TRBJ2-3
DNA: TGTGCCAGTAGTTTGGGACTAGTATCCTACAATGAGCAGTTCTTC; CDR3: CASSLGLVSYNEQFF; V: TRBV19; D: TRBD2; size: NA; J: TRBJ2-1
DNA: TGTGCCAGCAGCGTAGTTAGTAGCGGGAGAGCCTACAATGAGCAGTTCTTC; CDR3: CASSVVSSGRAYNEQFF; V: TRBV9; D: TRBD2; size: NA; J: TRBJ2-1
DNA: TGTGCCAGTACCACCCTGGCTAGCGGGATGCTTAAGTGGTTCTTC; CDR3: CASTTLASGMLKWFF; V: TRBV19; D: TRBD2; size: NA; J: TRBJ2-1
DNA: TGTGCCACCCATCGGGACAGGACGTTCTCTGGAAACACCATATATTTT; CDR3: CATHRDRTFSGNTIYF; V: TRBV28; D: TRBD1; size: NA; J: TRBJ1-3
DNA: TGTTCCAGCAGCTCGGGACAGGCCGTTGGCTACACCTTC; CDR3: CSSSSGQAVGYTF; V: TRBV7-9; D: TRBD1; size: NA; J: TRBJ1-2
DNA: TGTGCTAGCAGCGAAGGACAGGGGGCCTTGAGACCCTACGAGCAGTACTTC; CDR3: CASSEGQGALRPYEQYF; V: TRBV7-7; D: TRBD1; size: NA; J: TRBJ2-7
DNA: TGTGCCAGCAGAACTAGCGGGTTGGGCACCGGGGAGCTGTTTTTT; CDR3: CASRTSGLGTGELFF; V: TRBV2; D: TRBD2; size: NA; J: TRBJ2-2
DNA: TGTGCCAGCAGTTCAACAGGTAATGAGCAGTTCTTC; CDR3: CASSSTGNEQFF; V: TRBV6-6; D: NA; size: once; J: TRBJ2-1
DNA: TGTGCCAGCAGTTTATATGGGACAGGGAAAACCTACGAGCAGTACTTC; CDR3: CASSLYGTGKTYEQYF; V: TRBV28; D: TRBD1; size: NA; J: TRBJ2-7
DNA: TGTGCCTGGAGTGTACAGGGAGATCAGCCCCAGCATTTT; CDR3: CAWSVQGDQPQHF; V: TRBV30; D: NA; size: few; J: TRBJ1-5
DNA: TGTGCCAGCAACAACCGACAGGGGGCGCGCTCCTACGAGCAGTACTTC; CDR3: CASNNRQGARSYEQYF; V: TRBV5-4; D: TRBD1; size: NA; J: TRBJ2-7
DNA: TGTGCCAGCAGCTTGGGGACTAGCGGGAGTAATGAGCAGTTCTTC; CDR3: CASSLGTSGSNEQFF; V: TRBV5-4; D: TRBD2; size: NA; J: TRBJ2-1